Each of the 28 T cell receptor beta chains below was sequenced from the same sample in a study of low-dose radiotherapy and immunotherapy resistance in tumors. Time point denoted: after trial treatment. As for treatment: LDRT plus nivolumab, ipilimumab, low-dose cyclophosphamide and aspirin (RACIN trial). Alpha- and beta-chain coverage of first-strand cDNA came from TRAV- and TRBV-specific primers. Over roughly 18 PCR cycles, TCRs were amplified from a constant-region primer and V-primer adapter. TCRdb processed the reads anew with MiXCR; each CDR3 protein has one entry. Of just over 90,000 distinct CDR3 sequences listed, under 25% are singletons. The sample was PBMCs, taken after low-dose radiotherapy plus immunotherapy. The origin of the receptors is a female donor with ovarian cancer.

J is TRBJ2-1 and V is TRBV18, with D unclear. Germline CDR1 and CDR2: KGHSH and LQKENI. V was shortened by 5 bases and J by 8 bases, with 10 bases between the two germline ends. The CDR3 consists of 12 residues. The CDR3 loop is CASSTSSDEQFF. CDR3 nucleotides: TGTGCCAGCTCAACCTCATCCGATGAGCAGTTCTTC.

This clonotype was counted at least ten times. The rearrangement uses TRBV5-1 and TRBJ2-1; D uncertain. V was cut by 0 bases and J by 2 bases, with 15 bases left in between. This CDR3 comprises 17 residues. CDR1 and CDR2 from the germline V gene are SGHRS and YFSETQ. CDR3 in amino acids: CASSLDVLRTAYNEQFF. In DNA form, the CDR3 reads TGCGCCAGCAGCTTGGACGTCCTCAGGACCGCCTACAATGAGCAGTTCTTC.

The CDR3 nucleotides read TGTGCCAGCAGCCTCGGGCCAGGGAATTACAATGAGCAGTTCTTC. Amino acids: CASSLGPGNYNEQFF. This chain links TRBV5-3 with TRBJ2-1; a possible D gene is TRBD1 (5 bases). TRBV5-3 is flagged as an ORF with uncertain function. The CDR3 totals 15 residues. V dropped 8 bases and J dropped 4 bases, with 19 bases sitting between them.

This clonotype was recorded many times. This chain connects TRBV6-2 or TRBV6-3 to TRBJ1-1; 8 nucleotides align to TRBD1. The CDR3 is 15 residues long. V shed 7 bases, J shed 5 bases, and the junction held 12 bases outside the gene matches. Germline CDR1 reads MNHEY; CDR2 reads SVGEGT. CDR3 amino acids: CASNKNQGARTEAFF. CDR3 in DNA: TGTGCCAGCAACAAGAACCAGGGGGCGCGGACTGAAGCTTTCTTT.

Ten or more counts support this clonotype. CDR3 residues: CATSETDPYNEQFF. The CDR3, as DNA: TGTGCCACCAGTGAAACAGACCCCTACAATGAGCAGTTCTTC. This sequence joins TRBV24-1 and TRBJ2-1, with D unresolved. The V end lost 4 bases, the J end lost 2 bases, and 8 bases lay between the germline ends. Germline V lookup: CDR1 KGHDR, CDR2 SFDVKD. This CDR3 has 14 residues.

Ten or more counts support this clonotype. The rearrangement joins TRBV5-1 to TRBJ2-7; D not certain. The CDR3 sequence is 12 residues long. Germline values: CDR1 SGHRS, CDR2 YFSETQ. V was shortened by 3 bases and J by 3 bases, with 7 bases between the two germline ends. The CDR3 loop is CASSSPNYEQYF. The CDR3 region has the DNA TGCGCCAGCAGCTCCCCGAACTACGAGCAGTACTTC.

This clonotype was observed at least ten times. The V call is TRBV7-9, the J call TRBJ1-6; a weak D match, TRBD1 (5 bases). The CDR3 loop spans 14 amino acids. CDR1 and CDR2 from the germline V gene are SEHNR and FQNEAQ (reference sequence). V was pared by 1 base and J by 11 bases, with 12 bases between. The CDR3 DNA follows: TGTGCCAGCAGCTTAGGCGGGGGAATTGCACCCCTCCACTTT. Translation: CASSLGGGIAPLHF.

This clonotype was seen repeatedly, ten times or more. The rearrangement uses TRBV27 and TRBJ1-1; tentative D call: TRBD1 (6 bases). CDR1 and CDR2 from the germline V gene are MNHEY and SMNVEV (reference sequence). This CDR3 comprises 17 residues. V was clipped by 4 bases and J by 4 bases, with 22 bases between them. CDR3 bases: TGTGCCAGCAGTTCATATACCCTTTACACAGGGTCCACTGAAGCTTTCTTT. This sequence encodes CASSSYTLYTGSTEAFF.

In this sample, this clonotype turned up many times. The chain is built from TRBV7-2 and TRBJ2-3; TRBD1 is a possible D gene (6 bases). V was trimmed by 3 bases and J by 0 bases, leaving 7 bases between them. Germline-derived CDR1 and CDR2 are SGHTA and FQGNSA. The CDR3 runs to 14 residues. The DNA for the CDR3 is TGTGCCAGCAGCTTCAGGGGTAGCACAGATACGCAGTATTTT. Its protein product is CASSFRGSTDTQYF.

This clonotype came up many times. The V call is TRBV5-1, the J call TRBJ2-3, with 8 bases that match TRBD1. The CDR3 has 15 residues. The germline V gene has CDR1 SGHRS and CDR2 YFSETQ. After removal of 4 bases from V and 4 bases from J, the junction contained 8 bases not matched to a gene. The CDR3 reads CASSPDRGVPDTQYF. The CDR3 bases are TGCGCCAGCAGCCCCGACAGGGGTGTCCCAGATACGCAGTATTTT.

In its sample, this clonotype was seen many times. V is TRBV28 and J is TRBJ2-2, with D hard to call. V lost 5 bases and J lost 2, with 6 bases in between. This CDR3 has 13 residues. In germline, CDR1 is MDHEN, CDR2 SYDVKM. The CDR3 spells CASSNLNTGELFF. CDR3 DNA sequence: TGTGCCAGCAGTAACCTAAACACCGGGGAGCTGTTTTTT.

This clonotype occurred many times. The CDR3 reads CASSLTSGSPSFSYEQYF. Here the CDR3 DNA reads TGCGCCAGCAGCTTGACTAGCGGGAGCCCCTCTTTCTCCTACGAGCAGTACTTC. V gene TRBV5-1 combines with J gene TRBJ2-7; 11 bases fit TRBD2. CDR1 SGHRS and CDR2 YFSETQ come from the germline V gene. The CDR3 contains 18 residues. V shed 1 base, J shed 0 bases, and the junction held 9 bases outside the gene matches.

This clonotype was counted at least ten times. The V and J genes are TRBV7-9 and TRBJ1-1; D is ambiguous. In germline, CDR1 is SEHNR, CDR2 FQNEAQ (reference sequence). CDR3 length equals 16 residues. Trimming cost V 5 bases and J 2 bases, with 18 bases left between them. CDR3 region: CASSGGIGLTNTEAFF. The CDR3 nucleotides are TGTGCCAGCAGCGGAGGTATAGGGCTGACCAACACTGAAGCTTTCTTT. The entire variable domain, with the rest obtained from reference TRBV7-9 and TRBJ1-1, is as follows: DTGVSQNPRHKITKRGQNVTFRCDPISEHNRLYWYRQTLGQGPEFLTYFQNEAQLEKSRLLSDRFSAERPKGSFSTLEIQRTEQGDSAMYLCASSGGIGLTNTEAFFGQGTRLTVV.

The chain is built from TRBV7-2 and TRBJ2-7, with D unresolved. Germline loops: CDR1 SGHTA, CDR2 FQGNSA. V gave up 4 bases and J gave up 2 bases, with 9 bases separating them. The CDR3 covers 13 residues. The CDR3 spells CASSSRSPYEQYF. CDR3 DNA sequence: TGTGCCAGCAGCTCAAGATCCCCCTACGAGCAGTACTTC.

The CDR3 coding sequence is TGTGCCAGCAGCCTGACCGGGACGTTTTATAATTCACCCCTCCACTTT. Residues: CASSLTGTFYNSPLHF. The chain carries TRBV3-1 and TRBJ1-6, with D possibly TRBD1 on 5 matching bases. Germline CDR1 LGHDT, CDR2 YNNKEL (reference sequence). This CDR3 spans 16 amino acids. V lost 4 bases and J lost 4, with 14 bases in between.

This clonotype was counted a few times. The V gene is TRBV28, the J gene TRBJ2-7, with D possibly matching TRBD2 (6 bases). Germline V gives CDR1 MDHEN, CDR2 SYDVKM. V dropped 4 bases and J dropped 2 bases, with 12 bases sitting between them. The CDR3 runs 14 residues. For the CDR3, the DNA is TGTGCCAGCAGTTATAGCGGAAATACCTACGAGCAGTACTTC. It codes for CASSYSGNTYEQYF.

The V gene is TRBV20-1, the J gene TRBJ2-7, with 11 positions matching TRBD2. V shed 4 bases, J shed 7 bases, and the junction held 9 bases outside the gene matches. Germline V gives CDR1 DFQATT, CDR2 SNEGSKA (reference sequence). The CDR3 is 14 residues long. CDR3 in DNA: TGCAGTGCTACCTCCGGGACTAGCGGAGGAGAGCAGTACTTC. Its protein is CSATSGTSGGEQYF.

Ten or more counts support this clonotype. The gene calls are TRBV20-1 and TRBJ1-2, with 7 positions matching TRBD1. Germline CDR1 and CDR2: DFQATT and SNEGSKA (reference sequence). Trimming at V came to 6 bases and at J to 1 base, leaving 5 bases not matched to a gene. There are 13 residues in the CDR3. This chain's CDR3 is CSARQGFNYGYTF. CDR3 nucleotide sequence: TGCAGTGCAAGACAGGGCTTTAACTATGGCTACACCTTC.

The rearrangement uses TRBV2 and TRBJ2-2; D remains ambiguous. Trimming left V 0 bases short and J 4 bases short, with 6 bases between. The CDR3 sequence is 14 residues long. The germline CDR1 and CDR2 sequences are SNHLY and FYNNEI. CDR3 sequence reads: CASSEAGATGELFF. Written as DNA, the CDR3 is TGTGCCAGCAGTGAAGCAGGAGCCACCGGGGAGCTGTTTTTT.

This clonotype has a handful of counts. This chain uses TRBV18 with TRBJ2-5; 8 bases are a match to TRBD1. Trimming took 6 bases from V and 2 from J; bases not matched to a gene: 11. The CDR3 extends over 16 amino acids. Germline-derived CDR1 and CDR2 are KGHSH and LQKENI. For the CDR3, the DNA is TGTGCCAGCTCCCAACAAACAGGGGGAGATCAAGAGACCCAGTACTTC. This encodes CASSQQTGGDQETQYF. Full variable domain (rest looked up from reference TRBV18 and TRBJ2-5): NAGVMQNPRHLVRRRGQEARLRCSPMKGHSHVYWYRQLPEEGLKFMVYLQKENIIDESGMPKERFSAEFPKEGPSILRIQQVVRGDSAAYFCASSQQTGGDQETQYFGPGTRLLVL.

Ten or more counts support this clonotype. The rearrangement joins TRBV7-9 to TRBJ1-2; 7 bases agree with TRBD1. Germline CDR1 reads SEHNR; CDR2 reads FQNEAQ (reference sequence). CDR3 size: 13 residues. V lost 5 bases to trimming and J lost 2 bases; unmatched junction nucleotides: 2. Here the CDR3 reads CASSDRANYGYTF. For the CDR3, the DNA is TGTGCCAGCAGCGACAGGGCGAACTATGGCTACACCTTC.

This clonotype was counted many times. This rearrangement joins TRBV28 to TRBJ2-7; TRBD1 matches at 9 bases. The germline V gene encodes CDR1 MDHEN and CDR2 SYDVKM. The CDR3 is made up of 17 amino acids. V shed 5 bases and J 3 bases; nucleotides not matched to a gene: 14. In nucleotides, the CDR3 is TGTGCCAGCAGTCTTCCTTCTCCGGGACAGGGAAACTACGAGCAGTACTTC. It codes for CASSLPSPGQGNYEQYF.

At least ten counts were recorded for this clonotype. The gene calls are TRBV28 and TRBJ1-1, with TRBD1 matching over 7 bases. Germline V gene lookup returns CDR1 MDHEN and CDR2 SYDVKM. The V gene end was trimmed by 5 bases and the J gene end by 0 bases; junction bases not matched to a gene: 3. This CDR3 contains 14 residues. The CDR3 bases are TGTGCCAGCAGTCAACAGGGGCTGAACACTGAAGCTTTCTTT. Protein: CASSQQGLNTEAFF.

This clonotype was recorded at least ten times. The chain recombines TRBV6-2 or TRBV6-3 with TRBJ2-1; 9 bases map to TRBD1. Germline trimming cut 5 bases from V and 3 bases from J; bases unmatched to any gene: 23. CDR1 and CDR2 (germline): MNHEY, SVGEGT. This CDR3 spans 21 amino acids. In DNA form, the CDR3 reads TGTGCCAGCAGTGGACCGGGACAGGGCACAGGACTAGGTTACAACTACAATGAGCAGTTCTTC. This translates into CASSGPGQGTGLGYNYNEQFF.

This clonotype was counted at least ten times. The J gene is TRBJ2-5, the V gene TRBV5-1; D unclear. V lost 3 bases, J lost 5 bases, and 14 bases lay in between. The CDR3 consists of 14 residues. From germline, CDR1 is SGHRS and CDR2 YFSETQ. This CDR3 reads CASSSTSGSETQYF. CDR3 DNA: TGCGCCAGCAGCTCCACGTCTGGTAGCGAGACCCAGTACTTC. The full variable domain, rest sourced from reference TRBV5-1 and TRBJ2-5, is KAGVTQTPRYLIKTRGQQVTLSCSPISGHRSVSWYQQTPGQGLQFLFEYFSETQRNKGNFPGRFSGRQFSNSRSEMNVSTLELGDSALYLCASSSTSGSETQYFGPGTRLLVL.

J is TRBJ1-4 and V is TRBV5-1; D unresolved. Between the trimmed V and J ends, which lost 2 bases and 5 bases, there was a span of 10 bases. The germline V gene has CDR1 SGHRS and CDR2 YFSETQ. This CDR3 has 14 residues. CDR3 sequence: CASSLIGRNEKLFF. The CDR3 DNA follows: TGCGCCAGCAGCTTAATCGGCCGAAATGAAAAACTGTTTTTT.

Comments on this clonotype: This likely stems from a read error, as it lies one base from a far larger clone. The chain recombines TRBV7-9 with TRBJ2-7; 7 positions agree with TRBD1. This CDR3 is built from 14 residues. Germline CDR1 and CDR2: SEHNR and FQNEAQ (reference sequence). Unmatched junction bases numbered 2, after V lost 3 bases and J lost 0 bases. The chain's CDR3 is CASSLDRPSYEQYF. CDR3 nucleotide sequence: TGTGCCAGCAGCTTGGACAGGCCCTCCTACGAGCAGTACTTC.

For this clonotype: This is likely an artifact of a read error, given a far larger clone one base away. The DNA of the CDR3 is TGTGCCACCAGTGGCATCGGACAGGGGGGCTGTAGCAATCAGCCCCAGCATTTT. It translates to CATSGIGQGGCSNQPQHF. The chain uses TRBV27 and TRBJ1-5; 10 bases are a match to TRBD1. The CDR3 is 18 amino acids. Germline CDR1 reads MNHEY; CDR2 reads SMNVEV (reference sequence).